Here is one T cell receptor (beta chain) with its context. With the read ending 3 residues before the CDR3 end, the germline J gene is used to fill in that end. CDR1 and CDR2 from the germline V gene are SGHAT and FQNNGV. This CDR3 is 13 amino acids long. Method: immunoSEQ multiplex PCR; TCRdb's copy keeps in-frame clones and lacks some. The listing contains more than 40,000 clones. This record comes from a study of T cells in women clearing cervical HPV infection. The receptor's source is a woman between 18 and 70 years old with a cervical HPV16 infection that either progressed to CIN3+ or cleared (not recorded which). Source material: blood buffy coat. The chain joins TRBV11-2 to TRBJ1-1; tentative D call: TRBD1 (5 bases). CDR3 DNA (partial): TGTGCCAGCAGCGCGCAATCGACAGTTGCA. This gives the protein CASSAQSTVA. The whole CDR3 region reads CASSAQSTVAAFF. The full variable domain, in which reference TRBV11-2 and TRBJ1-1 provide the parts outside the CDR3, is EAGVAQSPRYKIIEKRQSVAFWCNPISGHATLYWYQQILGQGPKLLIQFQNNGVVDDSQLPKDRFSAERLKGVDSTLKIQPAKLEDSAVYLCASSAQSTVAAFFGQGTRLTVV.